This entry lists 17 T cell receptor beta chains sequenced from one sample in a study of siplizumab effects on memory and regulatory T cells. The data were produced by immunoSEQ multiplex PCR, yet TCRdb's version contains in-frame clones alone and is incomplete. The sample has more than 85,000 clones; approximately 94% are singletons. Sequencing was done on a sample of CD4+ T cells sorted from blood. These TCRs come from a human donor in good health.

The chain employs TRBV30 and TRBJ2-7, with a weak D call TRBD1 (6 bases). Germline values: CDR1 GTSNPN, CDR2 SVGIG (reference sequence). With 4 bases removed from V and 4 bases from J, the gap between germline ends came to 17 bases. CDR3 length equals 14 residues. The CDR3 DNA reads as TGTGCCTGGACCCCGGACAGCATATTTTACGAGCAGTACTTC. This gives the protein CAWTPDSIFYEQYF. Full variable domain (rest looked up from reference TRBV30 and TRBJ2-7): SQTIHQWPATLVQPVGSPLSLECTVEGTSNPNLYWYRQAAGRGLQLLFYSVGIGQISSEVPQNLSASRPQDRQFILSSKKLLLSDSGFYLCAWTPDSIFYEQYFGPGTRLTVT.

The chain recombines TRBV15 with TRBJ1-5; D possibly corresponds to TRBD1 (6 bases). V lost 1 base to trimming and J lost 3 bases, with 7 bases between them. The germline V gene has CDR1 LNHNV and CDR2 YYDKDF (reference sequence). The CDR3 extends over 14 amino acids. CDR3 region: CATSRGQVNQPQHF. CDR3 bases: TGTGCCACCAGCAGAGGACAGGTCAATCAGCCCCAGCATTTT. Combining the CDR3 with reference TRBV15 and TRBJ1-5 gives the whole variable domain DAMVIQNPRYQVTQFGKPVTLSCSQTLNHNVMYWYQQKSSQAPKLLFHYYDKDFNNEADTPDNFQSRRPNTSFCFLDIRSPGLGDTAMYLCATSRGQVNQPQHFGDGTRLSIL.

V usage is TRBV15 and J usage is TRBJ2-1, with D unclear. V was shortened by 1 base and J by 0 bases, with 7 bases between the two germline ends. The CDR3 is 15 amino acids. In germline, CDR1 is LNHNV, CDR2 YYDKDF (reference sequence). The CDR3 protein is CATSRVADSYNEQFF. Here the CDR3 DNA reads TGTGCCACCAGCAGAGTGGCGGACTCCTACAATGAGCAGTTCTTC.

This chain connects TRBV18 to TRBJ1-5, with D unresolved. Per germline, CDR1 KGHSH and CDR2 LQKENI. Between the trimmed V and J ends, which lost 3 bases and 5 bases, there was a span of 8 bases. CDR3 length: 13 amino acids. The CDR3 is CASSPIRDQPQHF. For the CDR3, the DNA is TGTGCCAGCTCACCCATCAGAGATCAGCCCCAGCATTTT.

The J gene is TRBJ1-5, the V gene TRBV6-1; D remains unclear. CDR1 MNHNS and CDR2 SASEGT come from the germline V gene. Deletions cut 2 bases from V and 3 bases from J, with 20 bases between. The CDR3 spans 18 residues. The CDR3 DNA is TGTGCCAGCAGTGAATTTCGGTCGGGAAAACTACACAATCAGCCCCAGCATTTT. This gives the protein CASSEFRSGKLHNQPQHF.

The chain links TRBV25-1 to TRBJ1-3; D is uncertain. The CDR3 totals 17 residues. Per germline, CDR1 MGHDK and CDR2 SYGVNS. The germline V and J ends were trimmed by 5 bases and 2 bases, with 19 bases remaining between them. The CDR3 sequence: CASSPNRAGVPGNTIYF. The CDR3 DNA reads TGTGCCAGCAGTCCGAATCGGGCGGGTGTACCTGGAAACACCATATATTTT.

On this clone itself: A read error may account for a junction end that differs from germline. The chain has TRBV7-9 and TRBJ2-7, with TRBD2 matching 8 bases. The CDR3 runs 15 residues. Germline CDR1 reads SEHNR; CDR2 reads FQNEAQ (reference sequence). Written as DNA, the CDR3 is TGTGCCAGCAGCCTCCCGGGGGGGCTCTCCCACGAGCAGTACTTC. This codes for CASSLPGGLSHEQYF. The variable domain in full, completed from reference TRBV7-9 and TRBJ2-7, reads DTGVSQNPRHKITKRGQNVTFRCDPISEHNRLYWYRQTLGQGPEFLTYFQNEAQLEKSRLLSDRFSAERPKGSFSTLEIQRTEQGDSAMYLCASSLPGGLSHEQYFGPGTRLTVT.

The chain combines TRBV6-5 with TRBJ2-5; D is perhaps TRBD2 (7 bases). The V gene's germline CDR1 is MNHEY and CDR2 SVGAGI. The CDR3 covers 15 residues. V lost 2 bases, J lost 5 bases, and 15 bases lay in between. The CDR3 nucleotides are TGTGCCAGCAGTTACGGAGGGGGGGCATGGGAGACCCAGTACTTC. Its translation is CASSYGGGAWETQYF.

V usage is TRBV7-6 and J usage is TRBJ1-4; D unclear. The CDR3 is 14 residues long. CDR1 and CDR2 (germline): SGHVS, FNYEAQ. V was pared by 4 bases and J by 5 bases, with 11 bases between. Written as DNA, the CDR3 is TGTGCCAGCAGCTCCCGGACGAAAAATGAAAAACTGTTTTTT. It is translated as CASSSRTKNEKLFF.

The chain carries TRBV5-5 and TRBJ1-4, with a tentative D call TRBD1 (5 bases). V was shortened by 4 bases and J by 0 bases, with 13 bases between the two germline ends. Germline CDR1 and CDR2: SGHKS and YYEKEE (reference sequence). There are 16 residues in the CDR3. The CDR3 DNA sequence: TGTGCCAGCAGCAGAGACAGTCATGCAACTAATGAAAAACTGTTTTTT. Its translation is CASSRDSHATNEKLFF.

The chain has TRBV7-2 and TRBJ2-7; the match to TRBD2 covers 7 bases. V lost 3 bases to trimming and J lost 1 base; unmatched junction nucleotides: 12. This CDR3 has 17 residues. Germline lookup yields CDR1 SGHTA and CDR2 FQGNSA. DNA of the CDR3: TGTGCCAGCAGCTTTTCCCCCTTCCTAGCGGTATCCTACGAGCAGTACTTC. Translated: CASSFSPFLAVSYEQYF.

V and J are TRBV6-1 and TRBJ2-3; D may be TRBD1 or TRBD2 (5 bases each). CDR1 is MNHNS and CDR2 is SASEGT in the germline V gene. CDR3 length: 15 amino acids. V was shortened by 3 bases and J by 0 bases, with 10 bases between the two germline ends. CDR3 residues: CASSEGDHSTDTQYF. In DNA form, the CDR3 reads TGTGCCAGCAGTGAGGGGGACCACAGCACAGATACGCAGTATTTT.

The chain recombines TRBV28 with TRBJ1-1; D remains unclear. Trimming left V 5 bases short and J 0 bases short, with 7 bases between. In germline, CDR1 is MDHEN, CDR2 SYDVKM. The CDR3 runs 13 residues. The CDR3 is CASSLPMNTEAFF. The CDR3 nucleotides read TGTGCCAGCAGTCTCCCGATGAACACTGAAGCTTTCTTT.

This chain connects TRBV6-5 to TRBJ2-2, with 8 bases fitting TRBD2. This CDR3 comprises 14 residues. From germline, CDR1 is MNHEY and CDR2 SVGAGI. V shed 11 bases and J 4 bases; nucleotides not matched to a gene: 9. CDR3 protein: CAAGRGLITGELFF. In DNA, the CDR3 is TGTGCCGCCGGGAGGGGACTTATCACCGGGGAGCTGTTTTTT.

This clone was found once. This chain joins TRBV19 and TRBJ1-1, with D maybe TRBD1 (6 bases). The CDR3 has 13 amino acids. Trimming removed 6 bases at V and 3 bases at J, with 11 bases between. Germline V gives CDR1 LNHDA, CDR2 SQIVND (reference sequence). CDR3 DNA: TGTGCCAGTAGCCCGGGGGCCGACACTGAAGCTTTCTTT. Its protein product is CASSPGADTEAFF.

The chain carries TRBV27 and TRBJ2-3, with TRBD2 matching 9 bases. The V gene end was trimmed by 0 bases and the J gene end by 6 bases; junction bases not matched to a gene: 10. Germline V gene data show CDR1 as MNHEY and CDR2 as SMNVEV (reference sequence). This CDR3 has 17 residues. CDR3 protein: CASSLSERGAFPDTQYF. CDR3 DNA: TGTGCCAGCAGTTTATCGGAGCGGGGGGCCTTCCCGGATACGCAGTATTTT.

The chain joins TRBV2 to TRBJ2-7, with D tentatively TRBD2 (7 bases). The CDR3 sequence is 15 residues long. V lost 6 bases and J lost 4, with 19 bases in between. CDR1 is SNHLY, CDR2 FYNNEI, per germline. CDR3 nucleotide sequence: TGTGCCAGCAGAGGAGGGGGGGCGATGAAGTACGAGCAGTACTTC. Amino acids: CASRGGGAMKYEQYF.